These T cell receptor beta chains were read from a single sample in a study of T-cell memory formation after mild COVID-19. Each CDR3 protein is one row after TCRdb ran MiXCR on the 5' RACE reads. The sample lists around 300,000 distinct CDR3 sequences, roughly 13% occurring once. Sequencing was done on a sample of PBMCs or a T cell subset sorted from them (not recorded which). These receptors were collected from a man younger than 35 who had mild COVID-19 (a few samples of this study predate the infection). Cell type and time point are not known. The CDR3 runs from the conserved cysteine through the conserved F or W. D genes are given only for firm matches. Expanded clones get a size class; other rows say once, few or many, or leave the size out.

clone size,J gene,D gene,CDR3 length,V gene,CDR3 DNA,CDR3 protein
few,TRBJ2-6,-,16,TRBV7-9,TGTGCCAGCAGCTTAGTGCAGGGCATCGGGGCCAACGTCCTGACTTTC,CASSLVQGIGANVLTF
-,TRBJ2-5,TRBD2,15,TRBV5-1,TGCGCCAGCAGCAGGGGACTAGCGGAGGAAGAGACCCAGTACTTC,CASSRGLAEEETQYF
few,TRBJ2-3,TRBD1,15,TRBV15,TGTGCCACCAGCAGACGACAGGGTGTGACAGATACGCAGTATTTT,CATSRRQGVTDTQYF
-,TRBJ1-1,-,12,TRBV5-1,TGCGCCAGCAGCCGGGTGGGAACTGAAGCTTTCTTT,CASSRVGTEAFF
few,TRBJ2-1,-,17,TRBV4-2,TGTGCCAGCAGCCAGGACGAGGCGGGGGCCCGATACAATGAGCAGTTCTTC,CASSQDEAGARYNEQFF
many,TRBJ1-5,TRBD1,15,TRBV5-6,TGTGCCAGCACCCCGGATGGACAGGGGTATCAGCCCCAGCATTTT,CASTPDGQGYQPQHF
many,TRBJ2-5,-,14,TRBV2,TGTGCCAGCAGTGATTTAACCGTAATGGAGACCCAGTACTTC,CASSDLTVMETQYF
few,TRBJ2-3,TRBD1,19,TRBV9,TGTGCCAGCAGCGATAACGACAGGGGAAACTTTTCTAGCACAGATACGCAGTATTTT,CASSDNDRGNFSSTDTQYF
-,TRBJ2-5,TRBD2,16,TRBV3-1,TGTGCCAGCAGCCAGTCCGGGACTAGCGGGGAAGAGACCCAGTACTTC,CASSQSGTSGEETQYF
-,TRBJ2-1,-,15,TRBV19,TGTGCCAGTAGTATTGGCGGGGGACACTACAATGAGCAGTTCTTC,CASSIGGGHYNEQFF
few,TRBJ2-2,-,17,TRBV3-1,TGTGCCAGCAGCCACGGCGCGCCCCCCCCGAACACCGGGGAGCTGTTTTTT,CASSHGAPPPNTGELFF
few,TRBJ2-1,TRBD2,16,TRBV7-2,TGTGCCAGCAGCTTCGGTCGGCTAGCGGACTCCTGGGGGCAGTTCTTC,CASSFGRLADSWGQFF
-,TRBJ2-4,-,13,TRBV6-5,TGTGCCAGCAGTTACTCGGCTTTAGGCATTCAGTACTTC,CASSYSALGIQYF
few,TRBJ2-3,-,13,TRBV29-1,TGCAGCGTTGTAGGAGGGCGCACAGATACGCAGTATTTT,CSVVGGRTDTQYF
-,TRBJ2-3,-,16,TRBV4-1,TGCGCCAGCAGCCAAGAACTAGCTGGTAACACAGATACGCAGTATTTT,CASSQELAGNTDTQYF
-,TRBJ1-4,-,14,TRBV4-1,TGCGCCAGCAGACGCACAGGGCCCGGTGAAAAACTGTTTTTT,CASRRTGPGEKLFF
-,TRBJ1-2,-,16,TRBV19,TGTGCCAGTAGTATTATTGGAGGAGACAGCCTATATGGCTACACCTTC,CASSIIGGDSLYGYTF
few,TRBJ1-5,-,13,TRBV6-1,TGTGCCAGCATCCGGGACAAAAATCAGCCCCAGCATTTT,CASIRDKNQPQHF
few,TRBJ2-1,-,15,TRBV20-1,TGCAGTGCTAGAGGGTCGGGGCAGCCCTACAATGAGCAGTTCTTC,CSARGSGQPYNEQFF
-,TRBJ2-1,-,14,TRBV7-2,TGTGCCAGCAGCTCGGGACTGCCACTACATGAGCAGTTCTTC,CASSSGLPLHEQFF
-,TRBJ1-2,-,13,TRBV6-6,TGTGCCAGCAGCCTAGCTAGGTTGAATGGCTACACCTTC,CASSLARLNGYTF
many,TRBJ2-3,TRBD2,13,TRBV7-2,TGTGCCAGCAAGTCCGGGACTACCGTATGGCAGTATTTT,CASKSGTTVWQYF
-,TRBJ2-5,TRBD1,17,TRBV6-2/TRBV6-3,TGTGCCAGCAGTTACTCGAGAGACAGGGGGCATGTAGAGACCCAGTACTTC,CASSYSRDRGHVETQYF
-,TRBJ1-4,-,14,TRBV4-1,TGCGCCAGCAGCCAAGAGGGGAGATATGAAAAACTGTTTTTT,CASSQEGRYEKLFF
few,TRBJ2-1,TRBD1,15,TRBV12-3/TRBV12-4,TGTGCCAGCAGCCCGGGACAGGACTCCTACAATGAGCAGTTCTTC,CASSPGQDSYNEQFF
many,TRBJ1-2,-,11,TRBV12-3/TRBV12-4,TGTGCCAGCAGTTTAGCGCAGGGCTACACCTTC,CASSLAQGYTF
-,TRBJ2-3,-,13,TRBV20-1,TGCAGTGCCCGGGCCGCGACCACAGATACGCAGTATTTT,CSARAATTDTQYF
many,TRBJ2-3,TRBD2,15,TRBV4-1,TGCGCCAGCAGCCAAGAGGCGGGGGGCACAGATACGCAGTATTTT,CASSQEAGGTDTQYF
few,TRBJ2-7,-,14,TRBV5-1,TGCGCCAGCAGCGTACCCGGGATGGCCTACGAGCAGTACTTC,CASSVPGMAYEQYF
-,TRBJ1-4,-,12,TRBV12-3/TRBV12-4,TGTGCCAGCAGTTTCGGGACGCTAAAACTGTTTTTT,CASSFGTLKLFF
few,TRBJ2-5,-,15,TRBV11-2,TGTGCCAGCAGCCCCTTTGGGGGGGCACGAGAGACCCAGTACTTC,CASSPFGGARETQYF
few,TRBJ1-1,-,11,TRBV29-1,TGCAGCGTTCAGAGGAACACTGAAGCTTTCTTT,CSVQRNTEAFF
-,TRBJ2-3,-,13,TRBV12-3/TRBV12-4,TGTGCCAGCAGAGCCGGGACCACAGATACGCAGTATTTT,CASRAGTTDTQYF
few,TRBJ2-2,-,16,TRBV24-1,TGTGCCACCAGTGGAGCCCGCCAGGGGTTGACCGGGGAGCTGTTTTTT,CATSGARQGLTGELFF
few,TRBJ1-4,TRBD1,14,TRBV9,TGTGCCAGCAGCGCGACAGGGGGTCGTGAAAAACTGTTTTTT,CASSATGGREKLFF
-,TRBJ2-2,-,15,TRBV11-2,TGTGCCAGCAGCTTGCTGGCAGGCCCGCCCGGGGAGCTGTTTTTT,CASSLLAGPPGELFF
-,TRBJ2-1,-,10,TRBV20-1,TGCAGTGCTATCGATGAGAGGCAGTTCTTC,CSAIDERQFF
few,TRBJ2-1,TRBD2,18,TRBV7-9,TGTGCCAGCTCCGGTCCCGGGACTAGCGGGGGGGCCTGGGATGAGCAGTTCTTC,CASSGPGTSGGAWDEQFF
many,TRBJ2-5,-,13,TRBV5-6,TGTGCCAGCAGCTTGAGCAGTGGAGAGACCCAGTACTTC,CASSLSSGETQYF
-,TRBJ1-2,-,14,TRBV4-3,TGCGCCAGCAGCCAGACACTCGGGCAAGATGGCTACACCTTC,CASSQTLGQDGYTF
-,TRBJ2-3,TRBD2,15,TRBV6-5,TGTGCCAGCAGTGCTAGCGGGGGTTACACAGATACGCAGTATTTT,CASSASGGYTDTQYF
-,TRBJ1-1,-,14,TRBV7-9,TGTGCCAGCAGCGCAGGGGTCCGTGCAACTGAAGCTTTCTTT,CASSAGVRATEAFF
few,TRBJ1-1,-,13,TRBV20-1,TGCAGTGCTAGAACCTTCGATCCCCCTGAAGCTTTCTTT,CSARTFDPPEAFF
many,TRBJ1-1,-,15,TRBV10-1,TGCGCCAGCAGTGAGGCCGGGGAAGGGAACACTGAAGCTTTCTTT,CASSEAGEGNTEAFF
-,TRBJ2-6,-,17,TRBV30,TGTGCCTGGAGTGTAGCTGGACTGAACTCTGGGGCCAACGTCCTGACTTTC,CAWSVAGLNSGANVLTF
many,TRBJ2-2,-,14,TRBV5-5,TGTGCCAGCAGCTTGGGACATTACACCGGGGAGCTGTTTTTT,CASSLGHYTGELFF
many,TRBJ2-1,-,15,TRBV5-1,TGCGCCAGCAGCTTGATGGGACCCGCGAACAATGAGCAGTTCTTC,CASSLMGPANNEQFF
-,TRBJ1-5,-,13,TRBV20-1,TGCAGTGCTAGACAACAGGGAAATCAGCCCCAGCATTTT,CSARQQGNQPQHF
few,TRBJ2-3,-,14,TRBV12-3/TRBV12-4,TGTGCCAGCAGGTCTTCTGGGTCAGGAGATACGCAGTATTTT,CASRSSGSGDTQYF
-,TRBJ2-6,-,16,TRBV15,TGTGCCACCAGCAGAGATTCGGGCTCTGGGGCCAACGTCCTGACTTTC,CATSRDSGSGANVLTF
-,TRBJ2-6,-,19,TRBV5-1,TGCGCCAGCAGCTTGCGAGGTGGCATACTCCCAACTGGGGCCAACGTCCTGACTTTC,CASSLRGGILPTGANVLTF
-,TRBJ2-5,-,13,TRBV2,TGTGCCAGTGCGGTACAGCGCCAAGAGACCCAGTACTTC,CASAVQRQETQYF
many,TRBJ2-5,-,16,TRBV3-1,TGTGCCAGCAGCCAAGGTTTCCAGGGTGGTCAAGAGACCCAGTACTTC,CASSQGFQGGQETQYF